The clone carrying this T cell receptor (beta chain) is classed as medium-sized (0.01 to 0.1%). The antigen is undetermined. Via MiXCR, TCRdb re-called the reads, giving one row per CDR3 protein. The table has about 250,000 distinct CDR3 sequences, roughly an eighth seen once; the top ten hold approximately 1.6%. The germline gives CDR1 SGHTA, CDR2 FQGNSA. The CDR3 length is 13 residues. The V gene end was trimmed by 8 bases and the J gene end by 6 bases; junction bases not matched to a gene: 7. This sample was included in a study of T cell repertoires in cytomegalovirus infection. Study summary: Indicated by public TCR beta signatures were CMV infection and matching HLA type.

Study observations and caveats: HLA-C-restricted, CMV-specific TCR beta clonotypes were dominant ex vivo. Cumulative public TCR beta family frequency identified CMV carriers with the relevant HLA.

The clonotype was recovered from a human donor in good health (CMV status not recorded). Some clones in this sample may be carry-over from other donors' samples. Sequenced material: PBMCs. V is TRBV7-2 and J is TRBJ2-3, with 8 bases lining up with TRBD1. In DNA, the CDR3 is TGTGCCAGCGGGAGGACAGGGTTCGATACGCAGTATTTT. Translating it yields CASGRTGFDTQYF.